At least ten counts were recorded for the clone carrying this T cell receptor (beta chain). The antigen is undetermined. Trimming removed 4 bases at V and 11 bases at J, with 19 bases between. CDR3 length equals 14 residues. CDR1 SGDLS and CDR2 YYNGEE come from the germline V gene. These data come from a study of early T cells in non-severe SARS-CoV-2 infection. Study in general: Sequencing used unsorted whole-blood bulk RNA, so chains lack pairing. The study's findings and limits: Anti-spike CD8 responses were favored by VDJdb matching, which missed private and CD4 specificities.

As part of library construction, unique molecular identifiers were attached to individual cDNA molecules. A single record per CDR3 protein comes from TCRdb applying MiXCR to the 5' RACE reads. The sample yields 51,000 or so distinct CDR3 sequences, roughly 11% seen once. The sample comprised whole blood. This chain connects TRBV9 to TRBJ2-1; D perhaps matches TRBD1 (6 bases). The origin of this receptor is an adult who was a healthcare worker with PCR-confirmed SARS-CoV-2 infection or an uninfected control (not recorded which). For the CDR3, the DNA is TGTGCCAGCAGCACGACCCAGGGGATGGGGCAGCAGTTCTTC. It encodes CASSTTQGMGQQFF.